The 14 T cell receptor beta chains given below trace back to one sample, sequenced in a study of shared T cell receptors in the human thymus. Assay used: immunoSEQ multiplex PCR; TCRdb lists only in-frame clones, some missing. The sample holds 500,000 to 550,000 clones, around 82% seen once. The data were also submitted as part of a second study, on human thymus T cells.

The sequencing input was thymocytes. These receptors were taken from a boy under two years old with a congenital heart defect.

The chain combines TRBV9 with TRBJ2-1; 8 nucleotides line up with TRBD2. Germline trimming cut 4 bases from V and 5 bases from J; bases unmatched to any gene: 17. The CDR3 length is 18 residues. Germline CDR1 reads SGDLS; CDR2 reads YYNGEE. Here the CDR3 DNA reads TGTGCCAGCAGCCCCAATCTTGGGGAGCGGGAGAGAAACAATGAGCAGTTCTTC. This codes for CASSPNLGERERNNEQFF.

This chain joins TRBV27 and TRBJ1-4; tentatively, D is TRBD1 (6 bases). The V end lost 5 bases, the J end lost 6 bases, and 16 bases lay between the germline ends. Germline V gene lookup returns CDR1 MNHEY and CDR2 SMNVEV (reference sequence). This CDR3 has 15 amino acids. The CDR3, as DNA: TGTGCCAGCAGTGCACAGGGAGCGGGGGATGAAAAACTGTTTTTT. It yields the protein CASSAQGAGDEKLFF.

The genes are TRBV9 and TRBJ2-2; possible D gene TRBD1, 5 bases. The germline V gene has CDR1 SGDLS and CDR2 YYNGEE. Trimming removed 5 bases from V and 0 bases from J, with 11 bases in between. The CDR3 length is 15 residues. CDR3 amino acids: CASRLQDANTGELFF. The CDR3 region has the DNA TGTGCCAGCAGGTTACAGGACGCGAACACCGGGGAGCTGTTTTTT.

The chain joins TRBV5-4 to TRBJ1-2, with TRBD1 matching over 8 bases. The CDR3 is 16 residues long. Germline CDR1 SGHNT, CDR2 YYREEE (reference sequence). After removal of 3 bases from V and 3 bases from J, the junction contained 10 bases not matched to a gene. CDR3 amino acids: CASSSLDRGVHYGYTF. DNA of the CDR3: TGTGCCAGCAGCTCCCTAGACAGGGGTGTTCACTATGGCTACACCTTC.

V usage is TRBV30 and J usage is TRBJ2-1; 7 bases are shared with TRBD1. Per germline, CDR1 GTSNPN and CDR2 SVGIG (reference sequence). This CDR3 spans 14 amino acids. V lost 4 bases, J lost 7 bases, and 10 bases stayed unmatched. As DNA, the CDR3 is TGTGCCTGGAATAGGGGGCCAACATGGAATGAGCAGTTCTTC. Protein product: CAWNRGPTWNEQFF. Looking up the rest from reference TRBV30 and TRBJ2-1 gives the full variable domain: SQTIHQWPATLVQPVGSPLSLECTVEGTSNPNLYWYRQAAGRGLQLLFYSVGIGQISSEVPQNLSASRPQDRQFILSSKKLLLSDSGFYLCAWNRGPTWNEQFFGPGTRLTVL.

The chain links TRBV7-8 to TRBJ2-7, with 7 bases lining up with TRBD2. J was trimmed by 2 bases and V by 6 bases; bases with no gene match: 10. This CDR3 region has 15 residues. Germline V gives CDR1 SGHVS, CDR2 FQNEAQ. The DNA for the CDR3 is TGTGCCAGCAGTATAAGCGGGATTTGGACCTACGAGCAGTACTTC. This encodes CASSISGIWTYEQYF.

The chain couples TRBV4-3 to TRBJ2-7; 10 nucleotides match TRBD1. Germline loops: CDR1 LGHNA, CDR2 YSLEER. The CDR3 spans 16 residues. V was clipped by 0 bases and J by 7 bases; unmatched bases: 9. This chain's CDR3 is CASSQDWDRGPREQYF. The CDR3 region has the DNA TGCGCCAGCAGCCAAGATTGGGACAGGGGTCCTCGAGAGCAGTACTTC.

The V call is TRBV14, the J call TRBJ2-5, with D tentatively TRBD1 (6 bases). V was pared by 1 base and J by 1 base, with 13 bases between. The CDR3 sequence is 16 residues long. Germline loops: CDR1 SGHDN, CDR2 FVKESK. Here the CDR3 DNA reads TGTGCCAGCAGCCAAGTGCCTGGGGGCGGCCAAGAGACCCAGTACTTC. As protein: CASSQVPGGGQETQYF.

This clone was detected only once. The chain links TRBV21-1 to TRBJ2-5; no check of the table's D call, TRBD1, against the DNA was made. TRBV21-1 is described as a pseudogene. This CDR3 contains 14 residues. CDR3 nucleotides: TGTGCCAGCAGCAATCGGACAGGGGAAGAGACCCAGTACTTC. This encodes CASSNRTGEETQYF.

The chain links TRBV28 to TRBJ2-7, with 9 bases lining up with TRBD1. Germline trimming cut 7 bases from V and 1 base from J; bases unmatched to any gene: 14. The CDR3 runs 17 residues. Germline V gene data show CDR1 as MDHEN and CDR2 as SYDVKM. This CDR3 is CASTIRGQDRGSYEQYF. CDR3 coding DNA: TGTGCCAGCACTATTCGCGGACAGGACAGGGGATCCTACGAGCAGTACTTC. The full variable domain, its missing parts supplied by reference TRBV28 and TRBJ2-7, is DVKVTQSSRYLVKRTGEKVFLECVQDMDHENMFWYRQDPGLGLRLIYFSYDVKMKEKGDIPEGYSVSREKKERFSLILESASTNQTSMYLCASTIRGQDRGSYEQYFGPGTRLTVT.

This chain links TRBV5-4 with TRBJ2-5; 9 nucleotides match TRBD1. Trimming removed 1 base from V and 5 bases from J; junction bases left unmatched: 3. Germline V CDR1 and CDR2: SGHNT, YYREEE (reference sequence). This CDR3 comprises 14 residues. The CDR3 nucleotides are TGTGCCAGCAGCTTGACAGGGGGCGGGGAGACCCAGTACTTC. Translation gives CASSLTGGGETQYF. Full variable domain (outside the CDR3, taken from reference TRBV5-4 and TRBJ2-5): ETGVTQSPTHLIKTRGQQVTLRCSSQSGHNTVSWYQQALGQGPQFIFQYYREEENGRGNFPPRFSGLQFPNYSSELNVNALELDDSALYLCASSLTGGGETQYFGPGTRLLVL.

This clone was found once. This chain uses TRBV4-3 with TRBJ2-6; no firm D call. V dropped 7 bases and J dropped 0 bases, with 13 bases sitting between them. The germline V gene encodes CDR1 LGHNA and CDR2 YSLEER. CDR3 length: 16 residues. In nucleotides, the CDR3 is TGCGCCAGCACAAGCGACCGACTCTCTGGGGCCAACGTCCTGACTTTC. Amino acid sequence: CASTSDRLSGANVLTF.

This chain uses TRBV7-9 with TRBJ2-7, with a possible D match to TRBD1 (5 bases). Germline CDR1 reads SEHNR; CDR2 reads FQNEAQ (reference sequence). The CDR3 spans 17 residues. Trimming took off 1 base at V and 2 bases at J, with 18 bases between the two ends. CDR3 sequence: CASSLVIGVGRAYEQYF. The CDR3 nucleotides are TGTGCCAGCAGCTTAGTGATTGGTGTAGGCAGGGCCTACGAGCAGTACTTC.

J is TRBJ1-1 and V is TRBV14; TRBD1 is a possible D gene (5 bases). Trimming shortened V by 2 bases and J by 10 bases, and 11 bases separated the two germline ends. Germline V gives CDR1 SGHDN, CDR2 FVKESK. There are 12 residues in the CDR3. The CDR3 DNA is TGTGCCAGCAGCCAACAGGGTTATGCAGCTTTCTTT. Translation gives CASSQQGYAAFF.